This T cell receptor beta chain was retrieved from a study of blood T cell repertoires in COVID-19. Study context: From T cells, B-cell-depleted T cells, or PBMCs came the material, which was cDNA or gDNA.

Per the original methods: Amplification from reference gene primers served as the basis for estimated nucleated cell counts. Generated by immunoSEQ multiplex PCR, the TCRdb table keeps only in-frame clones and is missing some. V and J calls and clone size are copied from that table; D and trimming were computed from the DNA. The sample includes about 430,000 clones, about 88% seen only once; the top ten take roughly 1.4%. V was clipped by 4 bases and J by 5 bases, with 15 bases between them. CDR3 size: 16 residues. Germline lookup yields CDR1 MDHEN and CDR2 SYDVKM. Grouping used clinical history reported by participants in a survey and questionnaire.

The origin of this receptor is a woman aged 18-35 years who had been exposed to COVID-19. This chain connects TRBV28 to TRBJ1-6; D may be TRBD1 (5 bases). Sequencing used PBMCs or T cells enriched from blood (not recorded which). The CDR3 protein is CASSSLGGVNNSPLHF. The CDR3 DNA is TGTGCCAGCAGTTCCCTCGGGGGAGTCAATAATTCACCCCTCCACTTT.